Presented here are 13 T cell receptor beta chains from one specimen sequenced in a study of T cells expressing NK-cell markers. TCRdb reanalyzed the 5' RACE reads, giving one entry per CDR3 protein sequence and no DNA. The specimen's table records approximately 380,000 distinct CDR3 sequences. The sequenced sample was blood T cells: a sorted CD56 or NKG2C T cell subset, CD4+ or CD8+ T cells, or bulk PBMC T cells (not recorded which). The receptor set was obtained from a man aged 18 to 69 in good health.

Here the CDR3 reads CASSVTGLVWTEAFF. The chain carries TRBV12-3 or TRBV12-4 and TRBJ1-1; TCRdb indicates TRBD1, and absent DNA this call remains unverified. The CDR3 runs 15 residues.

V and J are TRBV13 and TRBJ2-7; TCRdb proposes TRBD1, but this gene call is untestable without DNA. The CDR3 totals 13 residues. Germline assignment: CDR1 PRHDT and CDR2 FYEKMQ (reference sequence). CDR3 loop: CASSLLGNYEQYF.

The CDR3: CASSQEAGNGQPQHF. This chain uses TRBV3-1 with TRBJ1-5. There are 15 residues in the CDR3. The germline V gene encodes CDR1 LGHDT and CDR2 YNNKEL (reference sequence).

The rearrangement joins TRBV6-1 to TRBJ1-1; TCRdb names TRBD1, which stays unverified in the absence of DNA. This CDR3 comprises 14 residues. Germline V gives CDR1 MNHNS, CDR2 SASEGT. This CDR3 reads CASRATWQNTEAFF.

This chain joins TRBV11-1 and TRBJ1-4; as DNA is missing, the TRBD1 call by TCRdb cannot be tested. The CDR3 contains 20 residues. Germline CDR1 and CDR2: SGHAT and FQDESV (reference sequence). CDR3 amino acids: CASSLVAGGRPIATNEKLFF.

The rearrangement joins TRBV7-2 to TRBJ2-3; as DNA is missing, the TRBD2 call by TCRdb cannot be tested. The CDR3 covers 15 residues. Germline CDR1 and CDR2: SGHTA and FQGNSA. The CDR3 sequence: CASKFRGGYPDTQYF.

The chain combines TRBV5-1 with TRBJ1-1; with no DNA, the TCRdb D assignment of TRBD1 cannot be verified. The CDR3 covers 14 residues. Germline CDR1 reads SGHRS; CDR2 reads YFSETQ. The CDR3 protein is CASTLGGTRTEAFF.

The rearrangement uses TRBV5-1 and TRBJ1-2; TCRdb names TRBD1, which stays unverified in the absence of DNA. CDR3 size: 12 residues. Germline V lookup: CDR1 SGHRS, CDR2 YFSETQ. This CDR3 is CASSLVPGGYTF.

This chain links TRBV7-8 with TRBJ2-3; the D call from TCRdb, TRBD2, cannot be confirmed without DNA. Germline CDR1 and CDR2: SGHVS and FQNEAQ. The CDR3 is 16 residues long. This CDR3 reads CASSPSTRSSTDTQYF.

The chain has TRBV29-1 and TRBJ2-1; TCRdb's D call, TRBD2, is unchecked because there is no DNA. CDR1 and CDR2 (germline): SQVTM, ANQGSEA. The CDR3 runs to 14 residues. CDR3: CSVLRAVGVHEQFF.

J is TRBJ2-2 and V is TRBV7-9; the TCRdb call, TRBD2, lacks DNA for checking. The CDR3 spans 17 residues. The germline gives CDR1 SEHNR, CDR2 FQNEAQ (reference sequence). CDR3 amino acids: CASTRAAGGLNTGELFF. Full variable domain (outside the CDR3, taken from reference TRBV7-9 and TRBJ2-2): DTGVSQNPRHKITKRGQNVTFRCDPISEHNRLYWYRQTLGQGPEFLTYFQNEAQLEKSRLLSDRFSAERPKGSFSTLEIQRTEQGDSAMYLCASTRAAGGLNTGELFFGEGSRLTVL.

The chain uses TRBV4-2 and TRBJ1-3; checking the TCRdb D call of TRBD1 is not possible without DNA. The CDR3 length is 19 residues. CDR1 is LGHNA, CDR2 YNFKEQ, per germline. CDR3 sequence: CASSPQGTGVFSGGNTIYF.

V is TRBV12-3 or TRBV12-4 and J is TRBJ2-5; the TCRdb D gene call, TRBD1, has no DNA to confirm it. This CDR3 spans 16 amino acids. This CDR3 is CASSPGASGGRETQYF.